The TCR beta chain described here comes from a study of T cells in localized non-small cell lung cancer. CDR3 size: 14 residues. The trim removed 9 bases at V and 4 bases at J, leaving 11 bases unmatched. The V gene's germline CDR1 is MNHEY and CDR2 SVGAGI. As for this clone: Its antigen is still unknown.

Study conclusions and caveats: Uninvolved adjacent lung showed higher T cell clonality than tumor. Sequencing involved a lone tumor region, leaving heterogeneity possible.

The repertoire was sequenced with immunoSEQ multiplex PCR; TCRdb's copy has only in-frame clones and lacks some. This table has more than 70,000 clones, about 83% appearing once. The sample consisted of peripheral blood, taken before any cancer treatment. The TCR was taken from a man between 40 and 69 years old with stage I lung adenocarcinoma. This chain links TRBV6-5 with TRBJ1-2, with 7 bases lining up with TRBD1. In DNA, the CDR3 is TGTGCCAGTAATCCAGGGGGGACGAGCTATGGCTACACCTTC. It translates to CASNPGGTSYGYTF.